The 20 T cell receptor beta chains presented below share a single source sample, sequenced in a study of T cell changes during pregnancy in multiple sclerosis. Assay: immunoSEQ multiplex PCR; the TCRdb copy retains only in-frame clones and omits some. The sample records tens of thousands of clones, 70% to 90% being singletons. Sequenced here: CD4+ T cells from peripheral blood mononuclear cells, sampled in the first trimester of pregnancy. Source of these receptors: a female donor in good health, enrolled as a control in a pregnancy study.

V usage is TRBV7-3 and J usage is TRBJ1-2; 8 bases fit TRBD1. The CDR3 extends over 13 amino acids. CDR1 is SGHTA, CDR2 FQGTGA, per germline. The ends lost 3 bases at V and 8 bases at J; junction bases unmatched: 5. The CDR3 DNA sequence: TGTGCCAGCAGCTTCAGGGGGCAAGGGGGCTACACCTTC. Its protein product is CASSFRGQGGYTF.

The chain is built from TRBV2 and TRBJ1-5; 10 nucleotides agree with TRBD1. CDR3 length: 15 residues. V lost 3 bases, J lost 9 bases, and 8 bases stayed unmatched. Per the germline V gene, CDR1 is SNHLY and CDR2 is FYNNEI. CDR3 protein: CASSEGQGKVWPQHF. Written as DNA, the CDR3 is TGTGCCAGCAGTGAGGGACAGGGGAAGGTTTGGCCCCAGCATTTT.

V and J are TRBV4-1 and TRBJ1-6; 12 bases map to TRBD1. There are 17 residues in the CDR3. Germline CDR1 MGHRA, CDR2 YSYEKL. Germline trimming cut 0 bases from V and 8 bases from J; bases unmatched to any gene: 5. The CDR3 protein is CASSQDLGQGADSPLHF. The CDR3 coding sequence is TGCGCCAGCAGCCAAGATTTGGGACAGGGGGCTGATTCACCCCTCCACTTT.

V usage is TRBV5-6 and J usage is TRBJ2-1; 10 nucleotides match TRBD1. The CDR3 spans 15 residues. Per the germline V gene, CDR1 is SGHDT and CDR2 is YYEEEE. J gave up 7 bases and V 4 bases, and 8 bases lay outside the gene matches. The CDR3 region has the DNA TGTGCCAGCAGCCCCGGGACAGGGGCTGGGAATGAGCAGTTCTTC. It is translated as CASSPGTGAGNEQFF.

The gene calls are TRBV5-1 and TRBJ1-1, with no clear D. The germline CDR1 and CDR2 sequences are SGHRS and YFSETQ. This CDR3 has 14 residues. Trimming shortened V by 1 base and J by 4 bases, and 11 bases separated the two germline ends. The CDR3 loop is CASSLIDTGTEAFF. The CDR3 DNA reads as TGCGCCAGCAGCTTGATAGACACCGGCACTGAAGCTTTCTTT. The full variable domain, its missing parts supplied by reference TRBV5-1 and TRBJ1-1, is KAGVTQTPRYLIKTRGQQVTLSCSPISGHRSVSWYQQTPGQGLQFLFEYFSETQRNKGNFPGRFSGRQFSNSRSEMNVSTLELGDSALYLCASSLIDTGTEAFFGQGTRLTVV.

The chain links TRBV11-2 to TRBJ1-1; TRBD1 might be the D (6 bases). CDR1 is SGHAT, CDR2 FQNNGV, per germline. Trimming removed 2 bases at V and 5 bases at J, with 15 bases between. The CDR3 spans 15 residues. The CDR3 region has the DNA TGTGCCAGCAGCTTACGAACAGGGTCCGGAACTGAAGCTTTCTTT. Protein sequence: CASSLRTGSGTEAFF.

J is TRBJ2-7 and V is TRBV12-2; the table's D call, TRBD2, was not checked against the DNA. TRBV12-2 is assigned pseudogene status. The CDR3 length is 17 residues. Written as DNA, the CDR3 is TGTGCAAGTCGCTTAGCGCTAAGGCTAGCTGGTTTCTACGAGCAGTACTTC. Translated, it gives CASRLALRLAGFYEQYF.

V usage is TRBV19 and J usage is TRBJ2-2, with 7 bases lining up with TRBD2. This CDR3 comprises 13 residues. The V gene's germline CDR1 is LNHDA and CDR2 SQIVND (reference sequence). J gave up 5 bases and V 10 bases, and 7 bases lay outside the gene matches. Written as DNA, the CDR3 is TGTGCCACTGCGACTAGCAATACCGGGGAGCTGTTTTTT. Translating it yields CATATSNTGELFF.

The CDR3 DNA is TGTGCCAGCAGCTTGGTGAGGGGCTACACCTTC. The encoded protein is CASSLVRGYTF. The chain carries TRBV5-5 and TRBJ1-2, with D unresolved. Trimming removed 0 bases from V and 8 bases from J, with 5 bases in between. The CDR3 covers 11 residues. Germline CDR1 SGHKS, CDR2 YYEKEE (reference sequence).

The V gene is TRBV18, the J gene TRBJ1-1; 8 bases are shared with TRBD1. The CDR3 spans 16 residues. J lost 3 bases, V lost 1 base, and 7 bases had no gene match. Germline CDR1 and CDR2: KGHSH and LQKENI. As DNA, the CDR3 is TGTGCCAGCTCACCACTTCTACAGGGGGAATACACTGAAGCTTTCTTT. Translated, it gives CASSPLLQGEYTEAFF.

This clone showed up just once. The gene calls are TRBV10-1 and TRBJ1-4; D is uncertain. The CDR3 has 14 residues. In germline, CDR1 is WNHNN, CDR2 SYGVQD (reference sequence). V was clipped by 4 bases and J by 2 bases, with 8 bases between them. The CDR3 sequence is CASSAGVTNEKLFF. The CDR3, as DNA: TGCGCCAGCAGTGCCGGGGTTACTAATGAAAAACTGTTTTTT.

V gene TRBV10-3 combines with J gene TRBJ1-5; D remains ambiguous. From germline, CDR1 is ENHRY and CDR2 SYGVKD. This CDR3 region has 13 residues. V was trimmed by 4 bases and J by 6 bases, leaving 10 bases between them. This CDR3 is CAISGSTGQPQHF. The CDR3 DNA follows: TGTGCCATCAGTGGGTCAACGGGTCAGCCCCAGCATTTT.

V usage is TRBV5-1 and J usage is TRBJ2-5; unclear D gene. Deletions cut 4 bases from V and 5 bases from J, with 12 bases between. The CDR3 runs to 13 residues. Germline V gene lookup returns CDR1 SGHRS and CDR2 YFSETQ. CDR3 region: CASSASTLETQYF. The CDR3 DNA reads as TGCGCCAGCAGCGCCTCTACCCTTGAGACCCAGTACTTC.

The rearrangement joins TRBV30 to TRBJ2-7; 9 bases match TRBD2. With V trimmed by 6 bases and J by 2 bases, 8 bases remained unmatched. Germline loops: CDR1 GTSNPN, CDR2 SVGIG (reference sequence). This CDR3 contains 14 residues. DNA of the CDR3: TGTGCCTGTTCTCGGACTAGCGTGACCTACGAGCAGTACTTC. Protein product: CACSRTSVTYEQYF.

The chain recombines TRBV30 with TRBJ2-3; 9 bases line up with TRBD2. The CDR3 loop spans 14 amino acids. Trimming took 4 bases from V and 2 from J; bases not matched to a gene: 4. Germline assignment: CDR1 GTSNPN and CDR2 SVGIG (reference sequence). The DNA of the CDR3 is TGTGCCTGGACTAGCGGGGAGATCACAGATACGCAGTATTTT. Its protein product is CAWTSGEITDTQYF.

This clone was counted a few times. The chain carries TRBV19 and TRBJ1-1; D unclear. This CDR3 comprises 13 residues. V was cut by 9 bases and J by 0 bases, with 11 bases left in between. The germline V gene has CDR1 LNHDA and CDR2 SQIVND (reference sequence). The CDR3 DNA follows: TGTGCCAGCGAGCGGGAACTGAACACTGAAGCTTTCTTT. Protein: CASERELNTEAFF.

The chain employs TRBV28 and TRBJ1-1; possibly TRBD1 for D (5 bases). V was clipped by 5 bases and J by 5 bases, with 15 bases between them. This CDR3 has 14 residues. Germline assignment: CDR1 MDHEN and CDR2 SYDVKM. The CDR3 nucleotides read TGTGCCAGCAGTATATACCAGGGTCGGACTGAAGCTTTCTTT. Translated: CASSIYQGRTEAFF.

This chain connects TRBV28 to TRBJ1-2; 9 positions match TRBD1. The germline gives CDR1 MDHEN, CDR2 SYDVKM. The CDR3 consists of 16 residues. The ends lost 8 bases at V and 3 bases at J; junction bases unmatched: 13. The CDR3 is CASGIGTTGGDYGYTF. The CDR3 bases are TGTGCCAGCGGCATTGGCACGACAGGGGGAGACTATGGCTACACCTTC.

In nucleotides, the CDR3 is TGTGCCAGCAGTCCAGGGGACCAAGAGACCCAGTACTTC. It encodes CASSPGDQETQYF. This chain connects TRBV6-5 to TRBJ2-5, with D possibly matching TRBD1 (6 bases). The CDR3 is 13 amino acids. Germline V gene sequence: CDR1 MNHEY, CDR2 SVGAGI. Trimming stripped 5 bases from V and 0 bases from J, with 7 bases between.

This clone occurred once. The chain joins TRBV7-9 to TRBJ2-1; TRBD2 might be the D (6 bases). Germline V gene sequence: CDR1 SEHNR, CDR2 FQNEAQ (reference sequence). V was clipped by 4 bases and J by 4 bases, with 11 bases between them. This CDR3 contains 14 residues. For the CDR3, the DNA is TGTGCCAGCAGCTGGGGACTTTTGTACAATGAGCAGTTCTTC. This codes for CASSWGLLYNEQFF. The complete variable domain, with remaining parts taken from reference TRBV7-9 and TRBJ2-1, reads DTGVSQNPRHKITKRGQNVTFRCDPISEHNRLYWYRQTLGQGPEFLTYFQNEAQLEKSRLLSDRFSAERPKGSFSTLEIQRTEQGDSAMYLCASSWGLLYNEQFFGPGTRLTVL.